These 16 T cell receptor beta chains were sequenced from one sample in a study of response to subunit inactivated influenza vaccine listed by TCRdb under 2018. Libraries were made using RT-PCR. TCRdb names Illumina HiSeq 2500 as the instrument used. Starting from the raw public reads, TCRdb applied fastp trimming at Q25, assembled clones with MiXCR and retained in-frame beta chains. Rows are unified per CDR3 protein, each entry keeping the most common DNA and genes. This sample has some 550,000 distinct CDR3 sequences in its table, and approximately 20% of those were observed once. Approximately 2.9% of the sample lies in the top ten. These same records also appear under a second study, on T cells expressing NK-cell markers. As the second publication notes: The TCR beta cDNA libraries were made using 5'RACE template switching, a step that added both a universal primer site and unique molecular identifiers.

The input for sequencing was CD4+ T cells sorted from PBMCs, taken 11 to 12 days after vaccination. The source of these receptors is a man aged 50-59 years who received an inactivated influenza vaccine. Donor details come from another sample of the same person, matched by shared clones.

The chain has TRBV5-1 and TRBJ2-5; D is perhaps TRBD2 (6 bases). The V and J ends lost 0 bases and 5 bases respectively, with 14 bases between them. The CDR3 totals 15 residues. Germline V gene lookup returns CDR1 SGHRS and CDR2 YFSETQ. The CDR3 nucleotides are TGCGCCAGCAGCTTGGGTCCGGGAGATGGGGAGACCCAGTACTTC. Its protein product is CASSLGPGDGETQYF.

This clonotype was counted between two and nine times. This chain uses TRBV20-1 with TRBJ2-7; D remains unclear. Trimming took off 2 bases at V and 0 bases at J, with 14 bases between the two ends. The CDR3 has 15 residues. From germline, CDR1 is DFQATT and CDR2 SNEGSKA (reference sequence). The CDR3 spells CSARLGSTPSYEQYF. The DNA for the CDR3 is TGCAGTGCTAGACTAGGTTCCACACCCTCCTACGAGCAGTACTTC.

This clonotype was recorded many times. The chain couples TRBV5-1 to TRBJ2-3; 13 bases map to TRBD2. This CDR3 has 17 amino acids. The germline V gene encodes CDR1 SGHRS and CDR2 YFSETQ. The ends lost 4 bases at V and 4 bases at J; junction bases unmatched: 9. The CDR3 bases are TGCGCCAGCAGCCAAGGACTAGCGGGAGTTTCCGCAGATACGCAGTATTTT. Translated, it gives CASSQGLAGVSADTQYF.

This clonotype was seen at least ten times. V and J are TRBV4-2 and TRBJ1-2; D not resolved. Germline CDR1 is LGHNA and CDR2 is YNFKEQ. The CDR3 loop spans 15 amino acids. Trimming stripped 0 bases from V and 0 bases from J, with 8 bases between. This CDR3 is CASSQEGQSNYGYTF. The CDR3 nucleotides read TGTGCCAGCAGCCAAGAAGGCCAGTCTAACTATGGCTACACCTTC.

This clonotype was found a few times. The rearrangement uses TRBV20-1 and TRBJ1-1; D unclear. The V gene's germline CDR1 is DFQATT and CDR2 SNEGSKA (reference sequence). V dropped 8 bases and J dropped 4 bases, with 14 bases sitting between them. The CDR3 sequence is 12 residues long. The CDR3 loop is CSPRRSGTEAFF. The CDR3 DNA is TGCAGTCCGCGGCGGAGCGGCACTGAAGCTTTCTTT.

This clonotype was detected only a few times. The chain carries TRBV6-1 and TRBJ2-2; tentative D call: TRBD2 (5 bases). CDR3 size: 14 residues. Germline assignment: CDR1 MNHNS and CDR2 SASEGT. V was cut by 3 bases and J by 5 bases, with 10 bases left in between. CDR3 DNA: TGTGCCAGCAGTGACACCCGCGGGACCGGGGAGCTGTTTTTT. Its translation is CASSDTRGTGELFF.

The chain carries TRBV6-4 and TRBJ2-3; no reliable D call. The CDR3 is 14 amino acids. Germline V gene lookup returns CDR1 MRHNA and CDR2 SNTAGT. Trimming cost V 0 bases and J 4 bases, with 8 bases left between them. CDR3 sequence: CASSDSFRPDTQYF. CDR3 nucleotide sequence: TGTGCCAGCAGTGACTCGTTTAGGCCAGATACGCAGTATTTT.

The chain couples TRBV2 to TRBJ2-2; D remains unclear. The V and J ends lost 1 base and 4 bases respectively, with 4 bases between them. Looked up from germline, CDR1 is SNHLY and CDR2 is FYNNEI. The CDR3 sequence is 13 residues long. The CDR3 protein is CASSEGGTGELFF. The CDR3 DNA sequence: TGTGCCAGCAGTGAAGGGGGCACCGGGGAGCTGTTTTTT.

The chain couples TRBV6-2 or TRBV6-3 to TRBJ2-4; tentative D call: TRBD2 (6 bases). Germline V CDR1 and CDR2: MNHEY, SVGEGT. Trimming removed 2 bases from V and 3 bases from J, with 14 bases in between. The CDR3 sequence is 16 residues long. CDR3 nucleotides: TGTGCCAGCAGTTACAGCCCCCGGGAGAGCAAAAACATTCAGTACTTC. It codes for CASSYSPRESKNIQYF.

This chain connects TRBV10-3 to TRBJ2-3; 7 bases align to TRBD1. Germline-derived CDR1 and CDR2 are ENHRY and SYGVKD. CDR3 length: 16 amino acids. V gave up 10 bases and J gave up 3 bases; unmatched junction bases: 16. The CDR3 nucleotides read TGTGCCACCACAGCTTTCTACAGGGGTGGGACAGATACGCAGTATTTT. This encodes CATTAFYRGGTDTQYF.

The chain has TRBV2 and TRBJ2-3, with TRBD1 identical over 11 bases. Germline CDR1 SNHLY, CDR2 FYNNEI. The CDR3 has 20 amino acids. The ends lost 5 bases at V and 6 bases at J; junction bases unmatched: 22. In DNA form, the CDR3 reads TGTGCCAGCAGTCTACGTATAACATTCCCGGGACAGGGGGGAACGGATACGCAGTATTTT. Translation: CASSLRITFPGQGGTDTQYF.

This clonotype has more than one count but fewer than ten. The chain has TRBV29-1 and TRBJ2-3, with 9 bases matching TRBD1. Losses at the gene ends were 0 bases for V and 6 bases for J; bases not matched to a gene: 7. CDR3 length: 15 residues. Per the germline V gene, CDR1 is SQVTM and CDR2 is ANQGSEA. The CDR3 DNA reads as TGCAGCGTTGAAGAACTACAGGGGGCGGGGGATACGCAGTATTTT. Encoded protein: CSVEELQGAGDTQYF.

The chain couples TRBV20-1 to TRBJ2-7, with TRBD1 identical over 9 bases. The CDR3 covers 16 residues. With V trimmed by 0 bases and J by 3 bases, 9 bases remained unmatched. Per the germline V gene, CDR1 is DFQATT and CDR2 is SNEGSKA (reference sequence). CDR3 region: CSARDGHRGLSYEQYF. CDR3 nucleotide sequence: TGCAGTGCTAGAGACGGGCACAGGGGGCTCAGCTACGAGCAGTACTTC.

This clonotype was seen ten or more times. This chain uses TRBV5-6 with TRBJ2-1; maybe TRBD2 (7 bases). In germline, CDR1 is SGHDT, CDR2 YYEEEE. The CDR3 has 16 residues. V was cut by 6 bases and J by 0 bases, with 16 bases left in between. The CDR3 sequence is CASKEGGRPSYNEQFF. The CDR3 DNA reads TGTGCCAGCAAGGAGGGGGGGCGCCCCTCCTACAATGAGCAGTTCTTC.

The table lists this clonotype with a few counts. V and J are TRBV3-1 and TRBJ1-2; D gene uncertain. The CDR3 has 14 amino acids. Germline V gives CDR1 LGHDT, CDR2 YNNKEL (reference sequence). Trimming left V 3 bases short and J 4 bases short, with 12 bases between. The CDR3 bases are TGTGCCAGCAGCCAGATCAAAGGGCTCTATGGCTACACCTTC. It is translated as CASSQIKGLYGYTF.

There are a few counts of this clonotype. This chain links TRBV3-1 with TRBJ2-7; maybe TRBD2 (7 bases). CDR3 length: 14 amino acids. Trimming left V 2 bases short and J 9 bases short, with 17 bases between. Germline CDR1 and CDR2: LGHDT and YNNKEL (reference sequence). As DNA, the CDR3 is TGTGCCAGCAGCCAAAGTTTGGGGGGGCGCGTGCAGTACTTC. It translates to CASSQSLGGRVQYF.